The 18 T cell receptor beta chains listed next were all sequenced from one sample in a study of blood T cell repertoires in COVID-19. Clones were read by immunoSEQ multiplex PCR, and TCRdb kept only the in-frame ones, dropping some. This sample yields 250,000 or so clones, of which more than 75% are seen a single time; roughly 4.9% belongs to the top ten. Sequenced sample: peripheral blood. Receptor source: a woman aged 60-70 years with COVID-19, enrolled during active disease.

This clone was detected once. V usage is TRBV6-2 or TRBV6-3 and J usage is TRBJ2-7, with D perhaps matching TRBD1 (6 bases). This CDR3 is built from 14 residues. V shed 2 bases and J shed 2 bases, with 10 bases lying between them. Germline CDR1 is MNHEY and CDR2 is SVGEGT. The CDR3 loop reads CASSYPDSTYEQYF. The DNA of the CDR3 is TGTGCCAGCAGTTACCCGGACAGCACCTACGAGCAGTACTTC.

The chain uses TRBV6-5 and TRBJ2-1; D possibly corresponds to TRBD2 (5 bases). Trimming took off 8 bases at V and 6 bases at J, with 14 bases between the two ends. The length of the CDR3 is 13 residues. Germline CDR1 MNHEY, CDR2 SVGAGI. The CDR3 DNA sequence: TGTGCCAGCGGGCCCGCCGGAGGCAATGAGCAGTTCTTC. This sequence encodes CASGPAGGNEQFF.

The chain carries TRBV5-1 and TRBJ2-2; D ambiguous. V was trimmed by 0 bases and J by 2 bases, leaving 5 bases between them. There are 14 residues in the CDR3. Germline-derived CDR1 and CDR2 are SGHRS and YFSETQ. The CDR3 reads CASSLDPNTGELFF. The CDR3 DNA reads as TGCGCCAGCAGCTTGGATCCTAACACCGGGGAGCTGTTTTTT.

The V call is TRBV5-1, the J call TRBJ2-1; 12 bases agree with TRBD2. V shed 0 bases and J 6 bases; nucleotides not matched to a gene: 7. Looked up from germline, CDR1 is SGHRS and CDR2 is YFSETQ. CDR3 length: 17 amino acids. The CDR3 DNA follows: TGCGCCAGCAGCTTGGCCATACTAGCGGGAGGACTCAATGAGCAGTTCTTC. Amino acids: CASSLAILAGGLNEQFF.

Only one count was recorded for this clone. CDR3 residues: CATSDPGLAGGFHNEQFF. CDR3 DNA sequence: TGTGCCACCAGTGACCCTGGACTAGCGGGAGGTTTCCACAATGAGCAGTTCTTC. The V and J genes are TRBV24-1 and TRBJ2-1, with 14 nucleotides matching TRBD2. Germline CDR1 is KGHDR and CDR2 is SFDVKD. V lost 4 bases and J lost 5; bases outside the gene matches: 9. This CDR3 has 18 amino acids.

The gene calls are TRBV19 and TRBJ2-1, with D perhaps matching TRBD1 (5 bases). Trimming took 6 bases from V and 9 from J, leaving 18 bases between them. Germline V gene lookup returns CDR1 LNHDA and CDR2 SQIVND (reference sequence). CDR3 length: 14 amino acids. The CDR3 DNA sequence: TGTGCCAGTAGCAAACAGATCAGGGTAGTTGAGCAGTTCTTC. Encoded protein: CASSKQIRVVEQFF.

The chain uses TRBV5-1 and TRBJ1-1; D unclear. Germline V gene lookup returns CDR1 SGHRS and CDR2 YFSETQ. The V gene lost 0 bases and the J gene lost 1 base, with 7 bases spanning the gap. The length of the CDR3 is 14 residues. The DNA of the CDR3 is TGCGCCAGCAGCTTGGACAGACGGAACACTGAAGCTTTCTTT. Amino acids: CASSLDRRNTEAFF.

The chain combines TRBV7-3 with TRBJ2-1; 9 bases agree with TRBD2. The germline V gene has CDR1 SGHTA and CDR2 FQGTGA. V lost 5 bases and J lost 5; bases outside the gene matches: 10. The CDR3 has 16 amino acids. The CDR3 sequence is CASSKISGSGNNEQFF. The CDR3 DNA follows: TGTGCCAGCAGCAAAATTAGCGGGAGCGGTAACAATGAGCAGTTCTTC.

CDR3 sequence (DNA): TGTGCCAGCAGGCGAACAGGGGGGTCAAGTCAGCCCCAGCATTTT. Amino acids: CASRRTGGSSQPQHF. This chain links TRBV5-8 with TRBJ1-5; 8 bases line up with TRBD1. CDR1 is SGHTS, CDR2 YDEGEE, per germline. The CDR3 covers 15 residues. Germline trimming cut 5 bases from V and 6 bases from J; bases unmatched to any gene: 10.

The chain couples TRBV7-2 to TRBJ1-6; maybe TRBD1 (6 bases). The CDR3 is 16 amino acids. Germline CDR1 is SGHTA and CDR2 is FQGNSA. V lost 5 bases and J lost 7, with 18 bases in between. The CDR3 sequence is CASSRWVWDKNSPLHF. In nucleotides, the CDR3 is TGTGCCAGCAGCCGTTGGGTGTGGGACAAGAATTCACCCCTCCACTTT.

The chain links TRBV6-5 to TRBJ1-5; TRBD1 is a possible D gene (5 bases). The CDR3 loop spans 15 amino acids. Looked up from germline, CDR1 is MNHEY and CDR2 is SVGAGI. Trimming shortened V by 0 bases and J by 5 bases, and 11 bases separated the two germline ends. CDR3 coding DNA: TGTGCCAGCAGTTACTCGCGGGGGTGGGATCAGCCCCAGCATTTT. Its protein product is CASSYSRGWDQPQHF.

This clone was counted once. The V and J genes are TRBV9 and TRBJ1-2; possible D gene TRBD1, 5 bases. CDR3 length equals 14 residues. V was trimmed by 0 bases and J by 4 bases, leaving 10 bases between them. Per germline, CDR1 SGDLS and CDR2 YYNGEE. The CDR3 spells CASSVEAGPYGYTF. As DNA, the CDR3 is TGTGCCAGCAGCGTAGAGGCAGGGCCCTATGGCTACACCTTC.

The V and J genes are TRBV29-1 and TRBJ1-4; D is unresolved. The CDR3 spans 12 residues. V was cut by 7 bases and J by 8 bases, with 14 bases left in between. Germline V gives CDR1 SQVTM, CDR2 ANQGSEA. The CDR3 sequence: CSAAQAPEKLFF. The DNA of the CDR3 is TGCAGCGCAGCCCAGGCACCGGAAAAACTGTTTTTT. Together with reference TRBV29-1 and TRBJ1-4, the CDR3 gives the full variable domain: SAVISQKPSRDICQRGTSLTIQCQVDSQVTMMFWYRQQPGQSLTLIATANQGSEATYESGFVIDKFPISRPNLTFSTLTVSNMSPEDSSIYLCSAAQAPEKLFFGSGTQLSVL.

V and J are TRBV2 and TRBJ1-4; D gene unclear. The V end lost 4 bases, the J end lost 4 bases, and 10 bases lay between the germline ends. CDR3 length: 14 amino acids. CDR1 is SNHLY and CDR2 is FYNNEI in the germline V gene. DNA of the CDR3: TGTGCCAGCAGTGGGGCTGCCCATAATGAAAAACTGTTTTTT. Amino acids: CASSGAAHNEKLFF.

This clone was counted a single time. The chain joins TRBV5-1 to TRBJ2-4; 8 bases line up with TRBD1. V dropped 3 bases and J dropped 4; count of bases not matched to a gene: 9. In germline, CDR1 is SGHRS, CDR2 YFSETQ. The CDR3 consists of 16 residues. CDR3 coding DNA: TGCGCCAGCAGCTGGGATGACAGGGGAGAAAAAAACATTCAGTACTTC. It translates to CASSWDDRGEKNIQYF. The variable domain in full, completed from reference TRBV5-1 and TRBJ2-4, reads KAGVTQTPRYLIKTRGQQVTLSCSPISGHRSVSWYQQTPGQGLQFLFEYFSETQRNKGNFPGRFSGRQFSNSRSEMNVSTLELGDSALYLCASSWDDRGEKNIQYFGAGTRLSVL.

This chain joins TRBV4-2 and TRBJ1-1; 11 nucleotides agree with TRBD1. The germline V gene has CDR1 LGHNA and CDR2 YNFKEQ. V shed 0 bases, J shed 1 base, and the junction held 1 base outside the gene matches. This CDR3 contains 16 residues. The CDR3 DNA sequence: TGTGCCAGCAGCCAAGATGGGACAGGGGGGAACACTGAAGCTTTCTTT. The encoded protein is CASSQDGTGGNTEAFF.

V gene TRBV29-1 combines with J gene TRBJ2-3; TRBD1 matches 8 bases. The CDR3 is made up of 15 amino acids. Germline V gene data show CDR1 as SQVTM and CDR2 as ANQGSEA. The V and J ends lost 5 bases and 4 bases, in that order; junction bases with no gene match: 11. CDR3 DNA sequence: TGCAGCGTTTCAATGAACGACAGGGGACCAGATACGCAGTATTTT. This gives the protein CSVSMNDRGPDTQYF.

J is TRBJ1-2 and V is TRBV3-1 (or the pseudogene TRBV3-2); tentatively, D is TRBD1 (5 bases). Germline V CDR1 and CDR2: LGHDT, YNNKEL (reference sequence). V lost 0 bases, J lost 7 bases, and 9 bases lay in between. The CDR3 has 13 residues. This CDR3 reads CASSQDRVGGYTF. DNA of the CDR3: TGTGCCAGCAGCCAAGACAGGGTGGGTGGCTACACCTTC.